The rows below give T cell receptor beta chains drawn from one sample of a study of control samples from healthy donors and cancer patients. TCRdb keeps only in-frame clones here, not all; method: immunoSEQ multiplex PCR. Its listing shows roughly 190,000 clones. The sample comprised blood. The receptors come from a woman aged 25 to 39 in good health. Each CDR3 is given with its conserved first and last residue. Each record gives: J gene, D gene, V gene, CDR3 protein, CDR3 DNA. D genes are given only for firm matches.

J gene: TRBJ1-1
D gene: .
V gene: TRBV7-6
CDR3 protein: CASSLLGTEAFF
CDR3 DNA: TGTGCCAGCAGCTTATTGGGCACTGAAGCTTTCTTT

J gene: TRBJ2-7
D gene: .
V gene: TRBV4-2
CDR3 protein: CASSQDRTSPAEGQYF
CDR3 DNA: TGTGCCAGCAGCCAAGATAGGACGAGTCCCGCAGAAGGGCAGTACTTC

J gene: TRBJ2-5
D gene: .
V gene: TRBV18
CDR3 protein: CASSSLDRVLQETQYF
CDR3 DNA: TGTGCCAGCTCATCTTTGGACAGAGTTTTACAAGAGACCCAGTACTTC

J gene: TRBJ2-7
D gene: .
V gene: TRBV19
CDR3 protein: CASSVTRGSYEQYF
CDR3 DNA: TGTGCCAGTAGTGTAACCAGGGGATCATACGAGCAGTACTTC

J gene: TRBJ2-5
D gene: .
V gene: TRBV14
CDR3 protein: CASSQGIYGVGETQYF
CDR3 DNA: TGTGCCAGCAGCCAAGGAATCTATGGCGTGGGGGAGACCCAGTACTTC

J gene: TRBJ2-3
D gene: .
V gene: TRBV5-1
CDR3 protein: CASSLEGSTDTQYF
CDR3 DNA: TGCGCCAGCAGCTTGGAGGGGAGCACAGATACGCAGTATTTT

J gene: TRBJ1-2
D gene: .
V gene: TRBV7-2
CDR3 protein: CASSLNPDNYGYTF
CDR3 DNA: TGTGCCAGCAGCTTAAACCCAGATAACTATGGCTACACCTTC

J gene: TRBJ1-2
D gene: .
V gene: TRBV7-6
CDR3 protein: CASSPELGLMDYGYTF
CDR3 DNA: TGTGCCAGCAGCCCAGAGCTGGGATTGATGGACTATGGCTACACCTTC

J gene: TRBJ1-5
D gene: TRBD1
V gene: TRBV29-1
CDR3 protein: CSVSRGNDQPQHF
CDR3 DNA: TGCAGCGTGAGCAGGGGGAATGATCAGCCCCAGCATTTT

J gene: TRBJ2-4
D gene: .
V gene: TRBV6-1
CDR3 protein: CASSDPLGRSKNIQYF
CDR3 DNA: TGTGCCAGCAGTGACCCCTTGGGGCGGTCCAAAAACATTCAGTACTTC

J gene: TRBJ2-2
D gene: TRBD1
V gene: TRBV5-8
CDR3 protein: CASSLGTGANTGELFF
CDR3 DNA: TGTGCCAGCAGCTTGGGGACAGGGGCGAACACCGGGGAGCTGTTTTTT

J gene: TRBJ1-5
D gene: .
V gene: TRBV7-9
CDR3 protein: CASSLGRIMGPRNQPQHF
CDR3 DNA: TGTGCCAGCAGCTTAGGTAGGATTATGGGACCCCGCAATCAGCCCCAGCATTTT

J gene: TRBJ1-5
D gene: TRBD1
V gene: TRBV18
CDR3 protein: CASSATGTVLPANQPQHF
CDR3 DNA: TGTGCCAGCTCGGCTACCGGGACAGTCCTACCGGCCAATCAGCCCCAGCATTTT

J gene: TRBJ2-2
D gene: .
V gene: TRBV5-4
CDR3 protein: CASSLSANTGELFF
CDR3 DNA: TGTGCCAGCAGCTTATCGGCGAACACCGGGGAGCTGTTTTTT

J gene: TRBJ2-3
D gene: .
V gene: TRBV2
CDR3 protein: CASSERLGNTQYF
CDR3 DNA: TGTGCCAGCAGTGAAAGGTTGGGGAATACGCAGTATTTT

J gene: TRBJ1-4
D gene: .
V gene: TRBV6-5
CDR3 protein: CASKAGINEKLFF
CDR3 DNA: TGTGCCAGCAAAGCCGGGATTAATGAAAAACTGTTTTTT

J gene: TRBJ1-5
D gene: .
V gene: TRBV6-5
CDR3 protein: CASSYSFGGQGQPQHF
CDR3 DNA: TGTGCCAGCAGTTACTCCTTCGGGGGGCAGGGTCAGCCCCAGCATTTT

J gene: TRBJ1-5
D gene: TRBD1
V gene: TRBV7-9
CDR3 protein: CASSLEALGGQGNQPQHF
CDR3 DNA: TGTGCCAGCAGCTTAGAGGCCCTAGGGGGACAGGGGAATCAGCCCCAGCATTTT

J gene: TRBJ2-1
D gene: TRBD2
V gene: TRBV3-1/TRBV3-2
CDR3 protein: CASSPLWTSTINNEQFF
CDR3 DNA: TGTGCCAGCAGCCCTTTATGGACTAGCACTATCAACAATGAGCAGTTCTTC

J gene: TRBJ2-5
D gene: .
V gene: TRBV2
CDR3 protein: CASTKGRAQETQYF
CDR3 DNA: TGTGCCAGCACGAAGGGGCGGGCCCAAGAGACCCAGTACTTC

J gene: TRBJ1-5
D gene: TRBD1
V gene: TRBV6-4
CDR3 protein: CASSDLEDRDGEPQHF
CDR3 DNA: TGTGCCAGCAGTGACCTAGAGGACAGGGATGGAGAGCCCCAGCATTTT

J gene: TRBJ2-1
D gene: .
V gene: TRBV11-2
CDR3 protein: CASSLRSGTGGATVF
CDR3 DNA: TGTGCCAGCAGCTTACGTAGTGGGACTGGTGGGGCTACGGTCTTC

J gene: TRBJ2-7
D gene: .
V gene: TRBV15
CDR3 protein: CATSRGITGVTYEQYF
CDR3 DNA: TGTGCCACCAGCAGAGGCATCACAGGAGTAACCTACGAGCAGTACTTC

J gene: TRBJ1-1
D gene: TRBD1
V gene: TRBV4-3
CDR3 protein: CASSGQAGFPEAFF
CDR3 DNA: TGCGCCAGCAGCGGACAGGCAGGGTTCCCTGAAGCTTTCTTT

J gene: TRBJ2-7
D gene: TRBD1
V gene: TRBV10-3
CDR3 protein: CAISESGTGFREQYF
CDR3 DNA: TGTGCCATCAGTGAGTCTGGGACAGGGTTTAGGGAGCAGTACTTC

J gene: TRBJ2-1
D gene: .
V gene: TRBV30
CDR3 protein: CAWYSLAESSYNEQFF
CDR3 DNA: TGTGCCTGGTACTCCTTAGCGGAAAGCTCCTACAATGAGCAGTTCTTC

J gene: TRBJ1-1
D gene: .
V gene: TRBV7-2
CDR3 protein: CASSFDLNTEAFF
CDR3 DNA: TGTGCCAGCAGCTTTGACTTGAACACTGAAGCTTTCTTT

J gene: TRBJ2-7
D gene: .
V gene: TRBV4-2
CDR3 protein: CASSQRATRSSYEQYF
CDR3 DNA: TGTGCCAGCAGCCAAAGGGCGACAAGGTCCTCCTACGAGCAGTACTTC

J gene: TRBJ2-7
D gene: .
V gene: TRBV12-3/TRBV12-4
CDR3 protein: CASSLVYGSEQYF
CDR3 DNA: TGTGCCAGCAGTTTAGTATATGGGAGCGAGCAGTACTTC

J gene: TRBJ1-3
D gene: TRBD1
V gene: TRBV18
CDR3 protein: CASSPQPPTGKVTIYF
CDR3 DNA: TGTGCCAGCTCACCACAACCGCCGACAGGGAAAGTCACCATATATTTT

J gene: TRBJ1-3
D gene: .
V gene: TRBV4-1
CDR3 protein: CASSQGETAGNTIYF
CDR3 DNA: TGCGCCAGCAGCCAAGGTGAGACAGCTGGAAACACCATATATTTT

J gene: TRBJ1-2
D gene: .
V gene: TRBV5-6
CDR3 protein: CASSSSRRGYTF
CDR3 DNA: TGTGCCAGCAGCTCGTCTCGTAGAGGCTACACCTTC

J gene: TRBJ1-2
D gene: .
V gene: TRBV7-2
CDR3 protein: CASSFGYGYTF
CDR3 DNA: TGTGCCAGCAGTTTTGGGTATGGCTACACCTTC

J gene: TRBJ1-2
D gene: .
V gene: TRBV11-2
CDR3 protein: CASSLDRGRSPPFYGYTF
CDR3 DNA: TGTGCCAGCAGCTTAGATCGGGGCAGATCCCCTCCGTTCTATGGCTACACCTTC

J gene: TRBJ1-2
D gene: .
V gene: TRBV10-3
CDR3 protein: CAISESNYGYTF
CDR3 DNA: TGTGCCATCAGTGAGTCCAACTATGGCTACACCTTC

J gene: TRBJ1-1
D gene: .
V gene: TRBV6-6
CDR3 protein: CASGKEWNTEAFF
CDR3 DNA: TGTGCCAGCGGGAAAGAGTGGAACACTGAAGCTTTCTTT

J gene: TRBJ2-3
D gene: .
V gene: TRBV9
CDR3 protein: CASSVGYGGPDTQYF
CDR3 DNA: TGTGCCAGCAGCGTAGGTTACGGGGGCCCAGATACGCAGTATTTT

J gene: TRBJ1-6
D gene: .
V gene: TRBV5-1
CDR3 protein: CASSLGGSGNSPLHF
CDR3 DNA: TGCGCCAGCAGCTTGGGCGGGAGCGGCAATTCACCCCTCCACTTT

J gene: TRBJ1-6
D gene: .
V gene: TRBV7-6
CDR3 protein: CASSLASRPAYNSPLHF
CDR3 DNA: TGTGCCAGCAGCTTAGCGTCTAGACCGGCCTATAATTCACCCCTCCACTTT

J gene: TRBJ1-1
D gene: .
V gene: TRBV19
CDR3 protein: CASAPGAGMIRAEAFF
CDR3 DNA: TGTGCCAGCGCCCCAGGGGCAGGGATGATTCGCGCTGAAGCTTTCTTT

J gene: TRBJ2-7
D gene: TRBD2
V gene: TRBV7-8
CDR3 protein: CASSISGGTYEQYF
CDR3 DNA: TGTGCCAGCAGCATTAGCGGGGGAACCTACGAGCAGTACTTC

J gene: TRBJ1-5
D gene: .
V gene: TRBV19
CDR3 protein: CASSITTSDNQPQHF
CDR3 DNA: TGTGCCAGTAGTATCACCACAAGCGACAATCAGCCCCAGCATTTT

J gene: TRBJ1-1
D gene: .
V gene: TRBV7-3
CDR3 protein: CASSPRSRDTEAFF
CDR3 DNA: TGTGCCAGCAGCCCACGGTCGAGGGACACTGAAGCTTTCTTT

J gene: TRBJ2-1
D gene: TRBD2
V gene: TRBV6-5
CDR3 protein: CASSYGGGGKNEQFF
CDR3 DNA: TGTGCCAGCAGTTACGGCGGGGGGGGTAAGAATGAGCAGTTCTTC

J gene: TRBJ2-4
D gene: TRBD1
V gene: TRBV5-4
CDR3 protein: CASSPRQGTENIQYF
CDR3 DNA: TGTGCCAGCAGCCCTCGACAGGGTACGGAAAACATTCAGTACTTC